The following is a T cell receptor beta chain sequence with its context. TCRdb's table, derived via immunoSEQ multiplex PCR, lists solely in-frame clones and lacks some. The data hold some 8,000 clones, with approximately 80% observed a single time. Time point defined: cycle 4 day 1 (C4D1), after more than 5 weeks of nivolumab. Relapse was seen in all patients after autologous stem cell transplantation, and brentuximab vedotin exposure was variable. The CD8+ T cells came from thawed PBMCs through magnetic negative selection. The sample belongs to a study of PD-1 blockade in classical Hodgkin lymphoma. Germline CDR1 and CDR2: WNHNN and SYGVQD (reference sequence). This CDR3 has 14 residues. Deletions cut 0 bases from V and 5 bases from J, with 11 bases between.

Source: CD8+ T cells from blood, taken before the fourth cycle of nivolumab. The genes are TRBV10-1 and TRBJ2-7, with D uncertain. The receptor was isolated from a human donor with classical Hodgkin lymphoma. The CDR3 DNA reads TGCGCCAGCAGTGAGTCGGTAAAACGCCACGAGCAGTACTTC. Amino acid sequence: CASSESVKRHEQYF.